Shown below are 18 T cell receptor beta chains from a single sample sequenced in a study of beta chain features in type 1 diabetes. Every isolated RNA sample was fully reverse transcribed, so sequencing captured expressed TCRB transcripts. This table comes from immunoSEQ multiplex PCR, and its TCRdb copy is limited to in-frame clones, with some not included. The table lists 300,000 to 400,000 clones, around 12% of them singletons. The sample was naive CD4+ T cells from blood. The receptors here all came from a man aged 18 to 35 in good health.

This rearrangement joins TRBV6-5 to TRBJ2-7, with 10 bases identical to TRBD2. Germline CDR1 is MNHEY and CDR2 is SVGAGI. With V trimmed by 6 bases and J by 4 bases, 9 bases remained unmatched. CDR3 length: 15 residues. For the CDR3, the DNA is TGTGCCAGCAGCCTTATGGGACTAGCGAGATACGAGCAGTACTTC. The encoded protein is CASSLMGLARYEQYF.

The rearrangement uses TRBV5-1 and TRBJ2-7; a weak D match, TRBD1 (6 bases). V dropped 0 bases and J dropped 0 bases, with 10 bases sitting between them. Per germline, CDR1 SGHRS and CDR2 YFSETQ. The CDR3 covers 15 residues. Here the CDR3 reads CASSLAPGDSYEQYF. In DNA form, the CDR3 reads TGCGCCAGCAGCTTGGCTCCAGGGGACTCCTACGAGCAGTACTTC.

DNA of the CDR3: TGTGCCAGCAGCCCGGATACCGGGAATGAGCAGTTCTTC. This gives the protein CASSPDTGNEQFF. This sequence joins TRBV5-4 and TRBJ2-1, with D hard to call. The CDR3 spans 13 residues. Germline CDR1 reads SGHNT; CDR2 reads YYREEE (reference sequence). Trimming cost V 4 bases and J 7 bases, with 12 bases left between them.

This clone was seen more than once but under ten times. The CDR3: CSVGTGPYEQYF. In DNA form, the CDR3 reads TGCAGCGTAGGGACAGGCCCCTACGAGCAGTACTTC. The V call is TRBV29-1, the J call TRBJ2-7; the match to TRBD1 covers 8 bases. Looked up from germline, CDR1 is SQVTM and CDR2 is ANQGSEA. The CDR3 totals 12 residues. With V trimmed by 6 bases and J by 2 bases, 3 bases remained unmatched.

In this sample, this clone turned up a few times. The genes are TRBV5-1 and TRBJ2-2, with 10 bases matching TRBD1. CDR1 and CDR2 from the germline V gene are SGHRS and YFSETQ. The CDR3 contains 15 residues. The ends lost 5 bases at V and 2 bases at J; junction bases unmatched: 3. CDR3 DNA: TGCGCCAGCAGAAGGACAGGGGGTAACACCGGGGAGCTGTTTTTT. This sequence encodes CASRRTGGNTGELFF.

This clone showed up just a few times. CDR3 sequence: CASTFGAGMNQPQHF. The CDR3 bases are TGTGCCAGCACCTTCGGCGCAGGGATGAATCAGCCCCAGCATTTT. The V and J genes are TRBV6-1 and TRBJ1-5, with D possibly matching TRBD1 (5 bases). Trimming stripped 7 bases from V and 4 bases from J, with 17 bases between. The germline CDR1 and CDR2 sequences are MNHNS and SASEGT. This CDR3 is built from 15 residues.

The J gene is TRBJ1-5, the V gene TRBV28; TRBD1 agrees at 8 bases. After removal of 6 bases from V and 7 bases from J, the junction contained 17 bases not matched to a gene. The CDR3 runs to 17 residues. Germline CDR1 MDHEN, CDR2 SYDVKM. CDR3 sequence reads: CASSYGHRGMSRQPQHF. The CDR3 DNA sequence: TGTGCCAGCAGCTACGGCCACAGGGGGATGAGTCGCCAGCCCCAGCATTTT.

The CDR3 spells CASSIRQGAGNEQFF. The CDR3 DNA reads TGTGCCAGTAGTATAAGACAGGGGGCGGGGAATGAGCAGTTCTTC. The chain couples TRBV19 to TRBJ2-1; 10 positions agree with TRBD1. Germline CDR1 and CDR2: LNHDA and SQIVND (reference sequence). CDR3 length equals 15 residues. Trimming took 2 bases from V and 7 from J; bases not matched to a gene: 5.

The chain uses TRBV10-3 and TRBJ2-7; 7 bases align to TRBD1. There are 16 residues in the CDR3. Unmatched junction bases numbered 14, after V lost 4 bases and J lost 5 bases. Germline lookup yields CDR1 ENHRY and CDR2 SYGVKD. CDR3 DNA sequence: TGTGCCATCAGTGGCCCCGACAGGGAAGTTTTCCACGAGCAGTACTTC. Translation: CAISGPDREVFHEQYF.

This chain connects TRBV7-2 to TRBJ2-7; 9 bases fit TRBD1. The V and J ends lost 5 bases and 6 bases, in that order; junction bases with no gene match: 11. CDR1 SGHTA and CDR2 FQGNSA come from the germline V gene. This CDR3 has 15 amino acids. CDR3 loop: CASSIFKGQGSEQYF. Here the CDR3 DNA reads TGTGCCAGCAGCATCTTTAAGGGACAGGGAAGCGAGCAGTACTTC.

This chain joins TRBV9 and TRBJ2-7; a possible D gene is TRBD1 (5 bases). The CDR3 covers 15 residues. Germline assignment: CDR1 SGDLS and CDR2 YYNGEE. Trimming removed 0 bases from V and 2 bases from J, with 12 bases in between. The CDR3 bases are TGTGCCAGCAGCGTAGGGGGCGCCCCGACCTACGAGCAGTACTTC. As protein: CASSVGGAPTYEQYF.

This clone was seen a handful of times. V usage is TRBV29-1 and J usage is TRBJ2-6, with 10 bases aligning to TRBD1. The CDR3 has 16 amino acids. The trim removed 6 bases at V and 3 bases at J, leaving 8 bases unmatched. Germline values: CDR1 SQVTM, CDR2 ANQGSEA. The CDR3 DNA is TGCAGCGTAGGAAGACAGGGGGCGCATGGGGCCAACGTCCTGACTTTC. Translating it yields CSVGRQGAHGANVLTF.

This clone has only a few counts. CDR3 in DNA: TGCGCCAGCAGTCCTCGGGGCCAAAGGCCTAGCGGGGGGACAGATACGCAGTATTTT. Protein: CASSPRGQRPSGGTDTQYF. The V call is TRBV23-1, the J call TRBJ2-3; 11 bases fit TRBD2. TRBV23-1 is noted as an ORF with a role that remains uncertain. The V segment lost 4 bases and the J segment 3 bases; nucleotides outside the gene matches: 15. The CDR3 is 19 residues long.

This clone was observed a handful of times. The V gene is TRBV4-2, the J gene TRBJ2-3; 8 bases are shared with TRBD1. Germline loops: CDR1 LGHNA, CDR2 YNFKEQ. CDR3 length equals 14 residues. Trimming cost V 4 bases and J 5 bases; bases outside gene matches: 5. The CDR3 loop reads CASSRTGSRDTQYF. CDR3 bases: TGTGCCAGCAGCCGGACAGGGAGTCGAGATACGCAGTATTTT.

The chain carries TRBV2 and TRBJ2-5; 12 bases line up with TRBD2. Per the germline V gene, CDR1 is SNHLY and CDR2 is FYNNEI. The CDR3 totals 15 residues. Unmatched junction bases numbered 7, after V lost 7 bases and J lost 4 bases. CDR3 bases: TGTGCCAGCAAGATACTAGCGGGAGGTGGAGAGACCCAGTACTTC. Protein: CASKILAGGGETQYF.

The chain recombines TRBV6-1 with TRBJ2-7; the D is unclear. From germline, CDR1 is MNHNS and CDR2 SASEGT. The CDR3 spans 13 residues. V lost 2 bases and J 2 bases, leaving 7 bases between the germline ends. CDR3 coding DNA: TGTGCCAGCAGTGAAAGCTCACCCTACGAGCAGTACTTC. It translates to CASSESSPYEQYF.

As for this clone: This CDR3 is also generated by other DNA sequences in the sample. The V gene is TRBV7-3, the J gene TRBJ1-2; D may be TRBD1 (6 bases). V was clipped by 5 bases and J by 2 bases, with 9 bases between them. CDR1 is SGHTA, CDR2 FQGTGA, per germline. The CDR3 extends over 13 amino acids. The CDR3 region is CASSPGQNYGYTF. In DNA, the CDR3 is TGTGCCAGCAGCCCAGGACAGAACTATGGCTACACCTTC.

This clone came up a few times. This chain links TRBV6-5 with TRBJ2-5; D unresolved. This CDR3 comprises 13 residues. V was trimmed by 6 bases and J by 4 bases, leaving 12 bases between them. Germline V CDR1 and CDR2: MNHEY, SVGAGI. CDR3 DNA: TGTGCCAGCAGAGCCCCAGGCCGAGAGACCCAGTACTTC. It is translated as CASRAPGRETQYF.